The T cell receptor beta chain under discussion was sequenced for a study of tumor-infiltrating lymphocytes in primary liver carcinoma. Across the study: Aged between 30 and 69 years, the patients were men and women. Overall study findings and caveats: Comparison of CD4+ and CD8+ repertoires was precluded by bulk unsorted samples.

In regard to this clonotype: Its antigen is not identified.

Using a constant-region primer together with ProtoScript II reverse transcriptase, TCR beta cDNA was made from approximately 500 ng of total RNA. Three nested multiplex PCR rounds, a slightly modified ARM-PCR method, built the TCR beta libraries. TRBV1-TRBV30 forward and Cbeta reverse primers drove the first two roughly 10-cycle rounds. TCRdb re-analysed the multiplex PCR reads in MiXCR, keeping a single row per CDR3 protein. The sample shows about 330,000 distinct CDR3 sequences, around 60% of them seen only once. The ends were cut back, 1 base at V and 4 bases at J, with 20 bases in the middle. CDR1 and CDR2 from the germline V gene are LGHNA and YNFKEQ. The CDR3 has 18 residues. The source of the blood RNA was unsorted whole blood, and germline DNA was extracted as well. Preoperatively, four milliliters of peripheral blood were collected.

The chain combines TRBV4-2 with TRBJ2-1; perhaps TRBD2 as D (6 bases). This receptor was identified in a man aged 40-49 years with primary liver carcinoma and hepatitis B virus infection. Sequenced material: peripheral blood. This CDR3 reads CASSQALRGLTEYNEQFF. The CDR3 nucleotides are TGTGCCAGCAGCCAAGCTTTGAGAGGACTAACGGAGTACAATGAGCAGTTCTTC.